This T cell receptor (beta chain) was found in a study of blood T cell repertoires in COVID-19. Study background: Samples of COVID-19 (acute and convalescent) were obtained from the United States, Italy and Spain. T cells, B-cell-depleted T cells, or PBMCs supplied cDNA or gDNA.

The CDR3 consists of 11 residues. Germline V gene data show CDR1 as DFQATT and CDR2 as SNEGSKA (reference sequence). Trimming took off 8 bases at V and 4 bases at J, with 12 bases between the two ends. As handled by the study authors: The authors estimated nucleated cell counts from reference gene primer amplification. Data came from immunoSEQ multiplex PCR; TCRdb stores just in-frame clones and leaves some out. D and trimming were read from the DNA, whereas the V and J calls and clone size are those reported in that table. The profile shows tens of thousands of clones, about 90% of them singletons. The TCR originated in a human donor in a cohort sampled during active COVID-19. This chain connects TRBV20-1 to TRBJ2-7; D gene unclear. The sequenced sample was peripheral blood. The chain's CDR3 is CSTPRGYEQYF. Written as DNA, the CDR3 is TGCAGTACCCCCCGCGGTTACGAGCAGTACTTC.